Listed below are T cell receptor beta chains from one sample, sequenced in a study of shared clonotypes between healthy human individuals. The protocol was immunoSEQ multiplex PCR, while the TCRdb copy is restricted to in-frame clones and leaves out a portion. The sample carries millions of clones, roughly 95% recorded once. The specimen was naive CD8+ T cells sorted from blood. These receptors were taken from a man aged 18 to 35 in good health. Each CDR3 is given with its conserved first and last residue. D genes are given only for firm matches.

v_call	j_call	d_call	cdr3_aa	cdr3_nt
TRBV4-2	TRBJ1-4	TRBD1	CASSQEGQGDEKLFF	TGTGCCAGCAGCCAAGAGGGACAGGGTGATGAAAAACTGTTTTTT
TRBV11-2	TRBJ2-1	-	CASRIDGETRDEQFF	TGTGCCAGCAGAATAGATGGGGAAACGAGGGATGAGCAGTTCTTC
TRBV2	TRBJ1-2	TRBD1	CASIEQGARGYTF	TGTGCCAGCATCGAACAGGGGGCGCGTGGCTACACCTTC
TRBV6-6	TRBJ2-1	-	CAAFSDYEQFF	TGTGCGGCTTTCTCGGACTATGAGCAGTTCTTC
TRBV27	TRBJ1-4	TRBD1	CASSSGQGLEKLFF	TGTGCCAGCAGTTCCGGACAGGGACTTGAAAAACTGTTTTTT
TRBV6-5	TRBJ1-5	-	CASAVIGNQPQHF	TGTGCCAGCGCCGTTATAGGCAATCAGCCCCAGCATTTT
TRBV6-5	TRBJ2-2	-	CASSFGTFTGELFF	TGTGCCAGCAGTTTCGGGACTTTCACCGGGGAGCTGTTTTTT
TRBV5-6	TRBJ2-7	-	CASSLSGNEQYF	TGTGCCAGCAGCTTGTCTGGGAACGAGCAGTACTTC
TRBV7-8	TRBJ1-5	-	CASSPKDSSNQPQHF	TGTGCCAGCAGCCCGAAGGACAGTAGCAATCAGCCCCAGCATTTT
TRBV27	TRBJ2-3	TRBD2	CASRALAGEVTDTQYF	TGTGCCAGCAGGGCACTAGCGGGGGAGGTCACAGATACGCAGTATTTT
TRBV15	TRBJ2-3	TRBD2	CATSPPERGEDTQYF	TGTGCCACCAGTCCTCCTGAGCGGGGTGAAGATACGCAGTATTTT
TRBV4-2	TRBJ2-2	-	CASSLRRDTGELFF	TGTGCCAGCAGCCTAAGAAGGGACACCGGGGAGCTGTTTTTT
TRBV5-4	TRBJ1-1	-	CASSLGLEAFF	TGTGCCAGCAGCCTGGGACTTGAAGCTTTCTTT
TRBV7-9	TRBJ1-2	-	CASSLEYPVNYGYTF	TGTGCCAGCAGCTTAGAGTACCCCGTTAACTATGGCTACACCTTC
TRBV4-1	TRBJ1-4	-	CASSYRSTNEKLFF	TGCGCCAGCAGCTACCGATCAACTAATGAAAAACTGTTTTTT
TRBV7-2	TRBJ2-3	-	CASSLGNFFSTDTQYF	TGTGCCAGCAGCTTAGGAAACTTTTTTAGCACAGATACGCAGTATTTT